This T cell receptor beta chain emerged from a study of cytomegalovirus exposure and HLA in healthy donors. Study summary: Earlier, approximately 110 million unique TCR beta sequences were recovered from roughly 200 million T cells by an analysis.

The junction had 9 bases not matched to a gene; V was cut back by 1 base and J by 5 bases. The CDR3 contains 17 residues. This clone was seen a few times. The primer mix had 60 Vbeta and 13 Jbeta primers. Profiling relied on immunoSEQ multiplex PCR, and the TCRdb table lists in-frame clones only, not all of them. Of roughly 100,000 clones in the sample, approximately 79% were seen once. The source material was PBMCs. The TCR sequence derives from a man aged 60 to 75 in good health and CMV-seropositive. The rearrangement uses TRBV23-1 and TRBJ2-1; 9 positions match TRBD1. TRBV23-1 is reported as an ORF; its role is uncertain. CDR3 loop: CASSQFLGQGLDNEQFF. CDR3 nucleotide sequence: TGCGCCAGCAGTCAATTCCTAGGACAGGGGCTCGACAATGAGCAGTTCTTC.